Shown below are 9 T cell receptor beta chains from a single sample sequenced in a study of blood T cell repertoires in COVID-19. Profiling relied on immunoSEQ multiplex PCR, and the TCRdb table lists in-frame clones only, not all of them. The sample lists over 150,000 clones, roughly 86% occurring once. The sample consisted of peripheral blood. These receptors all come from a woman aged 80 or older with COVID-19, enrolled during active disease.

V gene TRBV2 combines with J gene TRBJ1-5; TRBD1 might be the D (5 bases). Germline V gives CDR1 SNHLY, CDR2 FYNNEI. Deletions cut 6 bases from V and 5 bases from J, with 17 bases between. This CDR3 has 15 residues. The CDR3 coding sequence is TGTGCCAGCAGAAGGGGATCGAGCTGGGATCAGCCCCAGCATTTT. This gives the protein CASRRGSSWDQPQHF.

J is TRBJ2-3 and V is TRBV5-1; 11 nucleotides agree with TRBD2. The CDR3 runs to 16 residues. V trimming: 3 bases; J trimming: 5 bases; junction bases outside the gene matches: 8. Germline V gene sequence: CDR1 SGHRS, CDR2 YFSETQ. The DNA of the CDR3 is TGCGCCAGCAGCTCCCGACTAGCGGGACAAATAGATACGCAGTATTTT. This gives the protein CASSSRLAGQIDTQYF.

The chain uses TRBV11-2 and TRBJ1-3, with D unclear. CDR3 length: 16 residues. The germline gives CDR1 SGHAT, CDR2 FQNNGV. V dropped 1 base and J dropped 1 base, with 11 bases sitting between them. The CDR3: CASSLGRFGSGNTIYF. As DNA, the CDR3 is TGTGCCAGCAGCTTAGGCAGGTTCGGATCTGGAAACACCATATATTTT.

The genes are TRBV19 and TRBJ1-5; tentative D call: TRBD1 (6 bases). Germline V lookup: CDR1 LNHDA, CDR2 SQIVND (reference sequence). CDR3 length equals 15 residues. V was cut by 9 bases and J by 6 bases, with 21 bases left in between. The CDR3 DNA follows: TGTGCCAGCCACCGGGGGGCCCTTGATGGTCAGCCCCAGCATTTT. It specifies CASHRGALDGQPQHF.

The J gene is TRBJ2-1, the V gene TRBV30; D gene uncertain. The CDR3 contains 14 residues. V was shortened by 0 bases and J by 3 bases, with 9 bases between the two germline ends. Germline loops: CDR1 GTSNPN, CDR2 SVGIG (reference sequence). CDR3 sequence: CAWSVRALYNEQFF. Written as DNA, the CDR3 is TGTGCCTGGAGTGTACGCGCCCTCTACAATGAGCAGTTCTTC.

The J gene is TRBJ1-6, the V gene TRBV19; D not certain. This CDR3 has 12 amino acids. Trimming shortened V by 5 bases and J by 4 bases, and 3 bases separated the two germline ends. The germline V gene has CDR1 LNHDA and CDR2 SQIVND (reference sequence). The CDR3 region is CASSLYNSPLHF. The CDR3 coding sequence is TGTGCCAGTAGTTTATATAATTCACCCCTCCACTTT.

The chain links TRBV11-2 to TRBJ1-1; D gene ambiguous. The CDR3 has 14 residues. Germline values: CDR1 SGHAT, CDR2 FQNNGV. Between the trimmed V and J ends, which lost 0 bases and 7 bases, there was a span of 12 bases. Here the CDR3 reads CASSLELDRSEAFF. CDR3 coding DNA: TGTGCCAGCAGCTTAGAGCTCGATCGCAGTGAAGCTTTCTTT.

V gene TRBV5-1 combines with J gene TRBJ1-2; TRBD1 agrees at 11 bases. V shed 2 bases and J 3 bases; nucleotides not matched to a gene: 6. The CDR3 runs to 16 residues. From germline, CDR1 is SGHRS and CDR2 YFSETQ. The CDR3 bases are TGCGCCAGCAGCTTATCTCCGGGACAGGGGGACTATGGCTACACCTTC. Amino acids: CASSLSPGQGDYGYTF.

The chain is built from TRBV5-6 and TRBJ2-5; weak D call: TRBD1 (6 bases). The CDR3 contains 14 residues. Germline CDR1 is SGHDT and CDR2 is YYEEEE. Trimming left V 4 bases short and J 6 bases short, with 16 bases between. The CDR3: CASSLQGSGKTQYF. CDR3 DNA sequence: TGTGCCAGCAGCCTCCAGGGGTCGGGAAAGACCCAGTACTTC.